The 5 T cell receptor beta chains given below trace back to one sample, sequenced in a study of blood T cell repertoires in COVID-19 (dated by TCRdb to 2020 to 2021). Receptor amplification or capture employed the immunoSEQ multiplex PCR assay. Imported from immuneACCESS, the table was reduced by TCRdb to in-frame sequences with V and J called. These copies leave out some clones; in studies compared against another copy, an unresolved V gene accounts for under half, and the cause of the remainder is not known. This sample has 60,000 to 80,000 clones in its table, and 85% of those were observed once. The ten biggest clones cover roughly 23% of the sample. What was sequenced was peripheral blood. The receptors come from a man aged 45-60 years with acute or convalescent COVID-19.

The chain employs TRBV2 and TRBJ1-5; D is uncertain. Germline V CDR1 and CDR2: SNHLY, FYNNEI. The V and J ends lost 5 bases and 0 bases respectively, with 11 bases between them. The CDR3 has 15 residues. The CDR3 bases are TGTGCCAGCAGTCTGCTGAGCTATAGCAATCAGCCCCAGCATTTT. This gives the protein CASSLLSYSNQPQHF. Supplemented by reference TRBV2 and TRBJ1-5, the full variable domain reads EPEVTQTPSHQVTQMGQEVILRCVPISNHLYFYWYRQILGQKVEFLVSFYNNEISEKSEIFDDQFSVERPDGSNFTLKIRSTKLEDSAMYFCASSLLSYSNQPQHFGDGTRLSIL.

The genes are TRBV5-1 and TRBJ2-7, with TRBD1 matching over 10 bases. The CDR3 is made up of 14 amino acids. The J segment lost 4 bases and the V segment lost 5 bases, leaving 6 bases of the junction unmatched. Per the germline V gene, CDR1 is SGHRS and CDR2 is YFSETQ. The CDR3: CASSSPGQGYEQYF. CDR3 nucleotides: TGCGCCAGCAGTTCTCCGGGACAGGGGTACGAGCAGTACTTC.

This clone showed up just a few times. The genes are TRBV6-5 and TRBJ1-4; D is undetermined. Germline V gene lookup returns CDR1 MNHEY and CDR2 SVGAGI. V was cut by 6 bases and J by 6 bases, with 17 bases left in between. This CDR3 spans 15 amino acids. The CDR3: CASRRRLSSDEKLFF. CDR3 bases: TGTGCCAGCAGGAGGAGACTGAGTTCGGATGAAAAACTGTTTTTT.

The chain carries TRBV3-1 (or the pseudogene TRBV3-2) and TRBJ2-5; TRBD2 aligns across 13 bases. The CDR3 has 15 amino acids. Trimming removed 6 bases from V and 1 base from J; junction bases left unmatched: 2. Germline V gene sequence: CDR1 LGHDT, CDR2 YNNKEL (reference sequence). This chain's CDR3 is CASSRTSGGQETQYF. The CDR3 DNA follows: TGTGCCAGCAGTCGGACTAGCGGGGGCCAAGAGACCCAGTACTTC.

V is TRBV27 and J is TRBJ2-2; TRBD1 aligns across 7 bases. The germline V gene encodes CDR1 MNHEY and CDR2 SMNVEV (reference sequence). The V and J ends lost 4 bases and 2 bases, in that order; junction bases with no gene match: 10. This CDR3 comprises 17 residues. The CDR3 nucleotides read TGTGCCAGCAGTTACAGTGACAGGGTGAGAAACACCGGGGAGCTGTTTTTT. Protein product: CASSYSDRVRNTGELFF.